This T cell receptor (beta chain) was sequenced during a study of T cell repertoires in cytomegalovirus infection. Study-wide background: Both CMV infection and a matching HLA type were indicated by public TCR beta signatures. Study results and caveats: Identification of carriers of CMV plus the relevant HLA was performed using cumulative public TCR beta family frequency. Predominance within the ex vivo response was attributable to HLA-C-restricted CMV-specific TCR beta clonotypes.

The CDR3 runs 16 residues. The germline CDR1 and CDR2 sequences are SGHNT and YYREEE (reference sequence). Trimming took 3 bases from V and 2 from J, leaving 14 bases between them. Of note for this clonotype: Its antigen is not identified.

TCRdb recomputed calls from the reads with MiXCR, one row per CDR3 protein. The profile shows some 250,000 distinct CDR3 sequences, 8% to 9.5% of them singletons. This receptor was taken from a human donor in good health (CMV status not recorded). Some clones in this sample may be carry-over from other donors' samples. The rearrangement links TRBV5-4 to TRBJ2-2; the D gene could be TRBD1 or TRBD2 (5 bases each). The specimen sequenced was PBMCs. CDR3 loop: CASSSGTLVNTGELFF. The CDR3 DNA sequence: TGTGCCAGCAGCTCCGGGACCCTAGTTAACACCGGGGAGCTGTTTTTT.